This T cell receptor (beta chain) was retrieved from a study of blood T cells in healthy people across ages. Trimming at V came to 3 bases and at J to 7 bases, leaving 3 bases not matched to a gene. The CDR3 has 13 residues. Germline V lookup: CDR1 LGHDT, CDR2 YNNKEL (reference sequence). The amount of total RNA extracted per sample was at least 5.5 micrograms. Using a J-beta primer mix together with a sample-barcoded 5' primer, a second PCR was run for about 6 to 11 cycles. From the 5' RACE reads, TCRdb called clonotypes with MiXCR, one entry per CDR3 protein. The sample holds more than 900,000 distinct CDR3 sequences, approximately 25% seen once. This sample also belongs to another study, concerning T cells of mothers and their children.

The clonotype comes from a girl aged 2 to 9 in good health. The rearrangement joins TRBV3-1 to TRBJ2-1; 7 bases line up with TRBD1. Sequencing used blood. This CDR3 reads CASSHETGNEQFF. CDR3 sequence (DNA): TGTGCCAGCAGCCACGAGACAGGGAATGAGCAGTTCTTC.